Presented here are 32 T cell receptor beta chains from one specimen sequenced in a study of cytomegalovirus exposure and HLA in healthy donors (dated by TCRdb to the late 2010s). Libraries came from the immunoSEQ multiplex PCR assay. The multiplex PCR relied on a mix of 60 forward primers for TCR Vbeta segments and 13 reverse primers for TCR Jbeta segments. This immuneACCESS table, as held by TCRdb, lists in-frame sequences with V and J called but not all clones. Of the missing ones, under half trace to an unresolved V gene in checked studies; the others have no known cause. In this sample the table shows some 130,000 clones, around four fifths of which occur a single time. The ten largest clonotypes hold 5.5% to 6% of the sample. Sequenced sample: PBMCs. Source of these receptors: a woman aged 40-49 years in good health and CMV-seropositive.

This chain's CDR3 is CASSSQVLNEQYF. The DNA of the CDR3 is TGTGCCAGCAGCTCTCAGGTGCTCAACGAGCAGTACTTC. This rearrangement joins TRBV11-2 to TRBJ2-7, with D hard to call. Trimming stripped 4 bases from V and 5 bases from J, with 12 bases between. From germline, CDR1 is SGHAT and CDR2 FQNNGV. This CDR3 is built from 13 residues.

The chain links TRBV29-1 to TRBJ2-3; perhaps TRBD1 as D (5 bases). The CDR3 is 14 residues long. V lost 0 bases to trimming and J lost 6 bases, with 13 bases between them. Germline CDR1 SQVTM, CDR2 ANQGSEA. In DNA form, the CDR3 reads TGCAGCGTTGAAGAGGCCCAGGGTTGGGATACGCAGTATTTT. It translates to CSVEEAQGWDTQYF.

This chain links TRBV6-1 with TRBJ1-1; no firm D call. The CDR3 sequence is 15 residues long. Trimming left V 4 bases short and J 1 base short, with 13 bases between. CDR1 is MNHNS, CDR2 SASEGT, per germline. CDR3 sequence: CASSVGRVQNTEAFF. The CDR3 DNA follows: TGTGCCAGCAGTGTGGGGAGGGTTCAGAACACTGAAGCTTTCTTT.

The chain links TRBV14 to TRBJ1-1; 8 nucleotides line up with TRBD1. Germline V CDR1 and CDR2: SGHDN, FVKESK. This CDR3 contains 15 residues. After removal of 0 bases from V and 11 bases from J, the junction contained 11 bases not matched to a gene. The CDR3 sequence: CASSQEFGTGVRAFF. CDR3 DNA sequence: TGTGCCAGCAGCCAAGAATTCGGGACAGGCGTGAGGGCTTTCTTT.

The V and J genes are TRBV10-2 and TRBJ2-3; TRBD2 matches 11 bases. Trimming removed 2 bases from V and 4 bases from J; junction bases left unmatched: 8. Germline CDR1 and CDR2: WSHSY and SAAADI. This CDR3 spans 17 amino acids. CDR3 in amino acids: CASSEVGSGGAADTQYF. The CDR3 DNA is TGCGCCAGCAGTGAGGTCGGTAGCGGGGGGGCGGCAGATACGCAGTATTTT.

This chain uses TRBV7-8 with TRBJ1-1; TRBD1 agrees at 7 bases. V dropped 5 bases and J dropped 2; count of bases not matched to a gene: 11. This CDR3 spans 16 amino acids. The V gene's germline CDR1 is SGHVS and CDR2 FQNEAQ. The CDR3: CASSPYPGQVNTEAFF. DNA for the CDR3: TGTGCCAGCAGCCCGTACCCCGGACAGGTCAACACTGAAGCTTTCTTT.

The chain joins TRBV7-9 to TRBJ2-1, with D maybe TRBD1 (5 bases). The CDR3 covers 15 residues. Germline V gives CDR1 SEHNR, CDR2 FQNEAQ (reference sequence). V lost 0 bases to trimming and J lost 4 bases, with 10 bases between them. The CDR3 DNA reads TGTGCCAGCAGCTTAGCAGGGGTAATATACAATGAGCAGTTCTTC. This codes for CASSLAGVIYNEQFF.

The V and J genes are TRBV7-9 and TRBJ2-3, with no clear D. Germline CDR1 reads SEHNR; CDR2 reads FQNEAQ (reference sequence). The V and J ends lost 7 bases and 2 bases respectively, with 13 bases between them. This CDR3 has 14 amino acids. The CDR3 loop is CASNEDISTDTQYF. The CDR3 DNA sequence: TGTGCCAGCAACGAAGACATCTCCACAGATACGCAGTATTTT.

The J gene is TRBJ2-7, the V gene TRBV10-2; D possibly corresponds to TRBD1 (5 bases). Germline values: CDR1 WSHSY, CDR2 SAAADI. There are 13 residues in the CDR3. Trimming removed 4 bases at V and 3 bases at J, with 10 bases between. The CDR3 DNA reads TGCGCCAGCAGTGGGGGCGCTCTCTACGAGCAGTACTTC. It translates to CASSGGALYEQYF.

V is TRBV4-2 and J is TRBJ2-1; no definite D call. Germline V gene sequence: CDR1 LGHNA, CDR2 YNFKEQ. V lost 4 bases to trimming and J lost 6 bases, with 7 bases between them. The CDR3 is made up of 12 amino acids. The CDR3 sequence is CASSRSSNEQFF. The DNA for the CDR3 is TGTGCCAGCAGCCGGTCCAGCAATGAGCAGTTCTTC.

This clone was recorded once. The chain recombines TRBV19 with TRBJ2-5; TRBD1 might be the D (6 bases). The CDR3 loop spans 15 amino acids. The germline V gene encodes CDR1 LNHDA and CDR2 SQIVND (reference sequence). Trimming removed 2 bases at V and 6 bases at J, with 16 bases between. CDR3 nucleotides: TGTGCCAGTAGTATAACGGGCAGGGGAAAAAAGACCCAGTACTTC. Amino acid sequence: CASSITGRGKKTQYF.

The CDR3 DNA follows: TGTGCCAGCAGTGACGACAGGGGCTTGTCCTACGAGCAGTACTTC. Its protein is CASSDDRGLSYEQYF. This sequence joins TRBV6-6 and TRBJ2-7; TRBD1 matches at 8 bases. J was trimmed by 1 base and V by 5 bases; bases with no gene match: 7. This CDR3 spans 15 amino acids. CDR1 is MNHNY, CDR2 SVGAGI, per germline (reference sequence).

The chain couples TRBV29-1 to TRBJ1-4, with 11 bases that match TRBD1. J gave up 7 bases and V 7 bases, and 8 bases lay outside the gene matches. The germline gives CDR1 SQVTM, CDR2 ANQGSEA. The CDR3 covers 14 residues. The DNA of the CDR3 is TGCAGCGCCCGGTCCGGGACAGGGGGTGAAAAACTGTTTTTT. This codes for CSARSGTGGEKLFF.

The chain combines TRBV5-4 with TRBJ2-1, with D tentatively TRBD2 (6 bases). The CDR3 contains 13 residues. CDR1 and CDR2 from the germline V gene are SGHNT and YYREEE (reference sequence). Trimming shortened V by 4 bases and J by 6 bases, and 11 bases separated the two germline ends. This chain's CDR3 is CASSRGTANEQFF. The DNA of the CDR3 is TGTGCCAGCAGCCGGGGGACGGCCAATGAGCAGTTCTTC.

The rearrangement joins TRBV29-1 to TRBJ1-1, with 7 bases that match TRBD1. CDR1 and CDR2 (germline): SQVTM, ANQGSEA. This CDR3 is 12 amino acids long. With V trimmed by 5 bases and J by 7 bases, 7 bases remained unmatched. The CDR3: CSVRQGSGEAFF. The DNA for the CDR3 is TGCAGCGTTAGACAGGGAAGCGGTGAAGCTTTCTTT.

The chain couples TRBV7-2 to TRBJ2-5; tentative D call: TRBD1 (6 bases). V lost 5 bases and J 4 bases, leaving 17 bases between the germline ends. The CDR3 is 15 residues long. Germline assignment: CDR1 SGHTA and CDR2 FQGNSA. The CDR3 region is CASSPRAGVGETQYF. The CDR3 DNA is TGTGCCAGCAGCCCGCGGGCAGGGGTCGGAGAGACCCAGTACTTC.

The rearrangement links TRBV10-2 to TRBJ1-1; TRBD1 is a possible D gene (6 bases). V was clipped by 3 bases and J by 3 bases, with 14 bases between them. CDR1 is WSHSY and CDR2 is SAAADI in the germline V gene. This CDR3 contains 15 residues. The CDR3 region is CASSDLRGMDTEAFF. The CDR3, as DNA: TGCGCCAGCAGTGACCTTAGGGGGATGGACACTGAAGCTTTCTTT.

The sample holds one count of this clone. This sequence joins TRBV30 and TRBJ2-3; 7 bases align to TRBD2. The CDR3 contains 16 residues. The ends lost 2 bases at V and 0 bases at J; junction bases unmatched: 8. Germline V gene data show CDR1 as GTSNPN and CDR2 as SVGIG (reference sequence). DNA for the CDR3: TGTGCCTGGAGTCCCCCGGGCGGGGGAAGCACAGATACGCAGTATTTT. Residues: CAWSPPGGGSTDTQYF.

This chain connects TRBV4-1 to TRBJ2-7; 9 bases match TRBD2. The germline gives CDR1 MGHRA, CDR2 YSYEKL. CDR3 length: 13 amino acids. Trimming removed 4 bases from V and 6 bases from J; junction bases left unmatched: 4. This CDR3 reads CASSPTAGGEQYF. The CDR3 bases are TGCGCCAGCAGCCCAACAGCGGGAGGCGAGCAGTACTTC.

The chain recombines TRBV27 with TRBJ1-1, with 7 nucleotides matching TRBD1. Unmatched junction bases numbered 12, after V lost 6 bases and J lost 5 bases. The CDR3 length is 15 residues. Germline V gene data show CDR1 as MNHEY and CDR2 as SMNVEV (reference sequence). CDR3 in DNA: TGTGCCAGCAGCACCAAGACAGGGTATAGGACTGAAGCTTTCTTT. It encodes CASSTKTGYRTEAFF.

V is TRBV7-2 and J is TRBJ2-1, with 12 bases identical to TRBD2. The germline V gene encodes CDR1 SGHTA and CDR2 FQGNSA. V gave up 5 bases and J gave up 9 bases; unmatched junction bases: 14. The CDR3 extends over 17 amino acids. CDR3 coding DNA: TGTGCCAGCAGCATAAGGACTAGCGGGACCAATCTTGGTGAGCAGTTCTTC. This sequence encodes CASSIRTSGTNLGEQFF.

This clone was observed once. V is TRBV2 and J is TRBJ2-7; TRBD2 aligns across 7 bases. The CDR3 is 13 amino acids. From germline, CDR1 is SNHLY and CDR2 FYNNEI. J gave up 7 bases and V 5 bases, and 8 bases lay outside the gene matches. Here the CDR3 DNA reads TGTGCCAGCAGTCCGGGACTACCGGGGGAGCAGTACTTC. Translation gives CASSPGLPGEQYF.

The rearrangement joins TRBV18 to TRBJ1-1; no definite D call. The germline CDR1 and CDR2 sequences are KGHSH and LQKENI. V gave up 3 bases and J gave up 1 base, with 9 bases separating them. This CDR3 is 14 amino acids long. The DNA of the CDR3 is TGTGCCAGCTCACCTCGGGTGGCGAACACTGAAGCTTTCTTT. This sequence encodes CASSPRVANTEAFF.

In DNA, the CDR3 is TGTGCCAGCAAATCTTACGAGCAGTACTTC. Its protein is CASKSYEQYF. The chain joins TRBV6-4 to TRBJ2-7; D unresolved. The V end was cut by 7 bases, the J end by 4 bases, with 5 bases between. The CDR3 is 10 residues long. Germline V gives CDR1 MRHNA, CDR2 SNTAGT.

The rearrangement links TRBV19 to TRBJ1-2, with 7 bases aligning to TRBD1. The length of the CDR3 is 14 residues. Looked up from germline, CDR1 is LNHDA and CDR2 is SQIVND (reference sequence). V lost 6 bases and J lost 3; bases outside the gene matches: 7. CDR3 sequence: CASSDPGQYYGYTF. Here the CDR3 DNA reads TGTGCCAGTAGCGACCCGGGACAGTACTATGGCTACACCTTC.

This clone appeared once. The sample has other DNA sequences that encode this CDR3 too. This chain uses TRBV18 with TRBJ2-5; 9 bases match TRBD1. The germline V gene has CDR1 KGHSH and CDR2 LQKENI. The CDR3 loop spans 15 amino acids. V lost 1 base to trimming and J lost 4 bases; unmatched junction nucleotides: 4. Here the CDR3 DNA reads TGTGCCAGCTCACCACGGGACAGGGAAGGAGAGACCCAGTACTTC. Amino acids: CASSPRDREGETQYF.

The gene calls are TRBV5-4 and TRBJ2-2, with a weak D call TRBD1 (6 bases). V lost 3 bases and J 0 bases, leaving 9 bases between the germline ends. Per germline, CDR1 SGHNT and CDR2 YYREEE (reference sequence). The CDR3 is 15 amino acids. In nucleotides, the CDR3 is TGTGCCAGCAGCTGGGGGCAGCCGAACACCGGGGAGCTGTTTTTT. Encoded protein: CASSWGQPNTGELFF.

In regard to this clone: The junction shows a germline mismatch at one end, possibly a read error. Other DNA sequences from this sample encode an identical CDR3 as well. This chain joins TRBV9 and TRBJ2-1; 7 bases align to TRBD2. CDR1 is SGDLS and CDR2 is YYNGEE in the germline V gene. The CDR3 loop spans 14 amino acids. Here the CDR3 reads CASSVAGSYNEQFF. The DNA of the CDR3 is TGCGCCAGCAGCGTAGCGGGCTCCTACAATGAGCAGTTCTTC.

The chain combines TRBV5-4 with TRBJ2-3; no definite D call. CDR1 and CDR2 (germline): SGHNT, YYREEE (reference sequence). The V end lost 3 bases, the J end lost 1 base, and 12 bases lay between the germline ends. This CDR3 comprises 15 residues. Here the CDR3 reads CASSSLLSGTDTQYF. CDR3 nucleotides: TGTGCCAGCAGCTCTCTACTGAGCGGCACAGATACGCAGTATTTT.

This clone was seen once. The chain recombines TRBV19 with TRBJ1-2; D gene ambiguous. In germline, CDR1 is LNHDA, CDR2 SQIVND (reference sequence). CDR3 size: 15 residues. V lost 2 bases and J lost 0, with 10 bases in between. The CDR3 coding sequence is TGTGCCAGTAGTATAAGGTGGACTTCTAACTATGGCTACACCTTC. Protein: CASSIRWTSNYGYTF. The complete variable domain, with remaining parts taken from reference TRBV19 and TRBJ1-2, reads DGGITQSPKYLFRKEGQNVTLSCEQNLNHDAMYWYRQDPGQGLRLIYYSQIVNDFQKGDIAEGYSVSREKKESFPLTVTSAQKNPTAFYLCASSIRWTSNYGYTFGSGTRLTVV.

The table lists this clone with a count of one. The gene calls are TRBV2 and TRBJ2-1; 13 bases are shared with TRBD2. This CDR3 has 16 amino acids. V shed 5 bases and J 5 bases; nucleotides not matched to a gene: 6. Germline V gene lookup returns CDR1 SNHLY and CDR2 FYNNEI. CDR3 protein: CASSTGTSGKNNEQFF. In nucleotides, the CDR3 is TGTGCCAGCAGTACCGGGACTAGCGGGAAGAACAATGAGCAGTTCTTC.

This clone appeared once. This chain joins TRBV23-1 and TRBJ2-1, with 8 bases matching TRBD2. TRBV23-1 is classed as an ORF, of uncertain function. This CDR3 contains 17 residues. Trimming removed 4 bases from V and 7 bases from J; junction bases left unmatched: 15. The CDR3 spells CASSPIPPGGPRNEQFF. CDR3 DNA sequence: TGCGCCAGCAGTCCCATACCCCCGGGGGGGCCGAGGAATGAGCAGTTCTTC.